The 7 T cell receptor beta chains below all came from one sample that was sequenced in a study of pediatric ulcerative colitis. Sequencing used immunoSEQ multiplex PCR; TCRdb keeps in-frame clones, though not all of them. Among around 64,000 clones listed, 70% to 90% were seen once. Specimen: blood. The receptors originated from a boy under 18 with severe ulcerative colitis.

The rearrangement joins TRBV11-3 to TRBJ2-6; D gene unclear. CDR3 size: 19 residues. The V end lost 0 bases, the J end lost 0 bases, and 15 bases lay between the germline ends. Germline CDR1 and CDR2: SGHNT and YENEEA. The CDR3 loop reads CASSLDSGLISSGANVLTF. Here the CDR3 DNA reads TGTGCCAGCAGCTTAGATTCTGGGCTGATCAGCTCTGGGGCCAACGTCCTGACTTTC.

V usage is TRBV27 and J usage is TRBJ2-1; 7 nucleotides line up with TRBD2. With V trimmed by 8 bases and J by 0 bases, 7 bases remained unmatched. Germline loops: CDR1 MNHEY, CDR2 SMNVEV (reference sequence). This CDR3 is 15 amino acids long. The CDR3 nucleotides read TGTGCCAGCGGGACTATTCGGAGCTCCTACAATGAGCAGTTCTTC. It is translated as CASGTIRSSYNEQFF.

CDR3 DNA: TGTGCCATCAGTGAAAGGGAAAATTCTGAAGCTTTCTTT. Translation: CAISERENSEAFF. This chain links TRBV10-3 with TRBJ1-1; D not certain. The CDR3 loop spans 13 amino acids. Trimming pared 3 bases from V and 6 bases from J, leaving 11 bases between. Germline V gene sequence: CDR1 ENHRY, CDR2 SYGVKD.

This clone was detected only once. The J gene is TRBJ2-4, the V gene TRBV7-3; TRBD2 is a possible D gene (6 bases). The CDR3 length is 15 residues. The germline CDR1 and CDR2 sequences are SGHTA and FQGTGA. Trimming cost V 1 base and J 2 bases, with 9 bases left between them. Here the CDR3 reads CASSLSRTTKNIQYF. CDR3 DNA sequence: TGTGCCAGCAGCTTAAGCAGGACTACCAAAAACATTCAGTACTTC.

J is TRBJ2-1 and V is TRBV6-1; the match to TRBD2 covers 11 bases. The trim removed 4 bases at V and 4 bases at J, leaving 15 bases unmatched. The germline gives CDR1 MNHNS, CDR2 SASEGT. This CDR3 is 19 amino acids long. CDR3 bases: TGTGCCAGCAGTGGAACTAGCGGGAGTTCCACCGTGGTATACAATGAGCAGTTCTTC. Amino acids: CASSGTSGSSTVVYNEQFF.

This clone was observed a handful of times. CDR3 protein: CASSQWDTPNTGELFF. CDR3 sequence (DNA): TGCGCCAGCAGCCAATGGGACACCCCGAACACCGGGGAGCTGTTTTTT. The rearrangement joins TRBV4-1 to TRBJ2-2; TRBD1 might be the D (6 bases). The CDR3 covers 16 residues. V was shortened by 2 bases and J by 0 bases, with 10 bases between the two germline ends. CDR1 is MGHRA, CDR2 YSYEKL, per germline.

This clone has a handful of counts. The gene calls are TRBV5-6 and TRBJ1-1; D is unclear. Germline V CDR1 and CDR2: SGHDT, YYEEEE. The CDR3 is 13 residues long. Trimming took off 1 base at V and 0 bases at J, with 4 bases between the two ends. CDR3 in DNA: TGTGCCAGCAGCTTGCACGTGAACACTGAAGCTTTCTTT. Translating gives CASSLHVNTEAFF. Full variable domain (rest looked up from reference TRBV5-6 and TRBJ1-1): DAGVTQSPTHLIKTRGQQVTLRCSPKSGHDTVSWYQQALGQGPQFIFQYYEEEERQRGNFPDRFSGHQFPNYSSELNVNALLLGDSALYLCASSLHVNTEAFFGQGTRLTVV.